The 12 T cell receptor beta chains reported below all come from one sample, sequenced in a study of T cells in Graves' hyperthyroidism and ophthalmopathy. The TCR beta CDR3 regions underwent amplification using RNA transcripts as the source. TCR CDR3 underwent first-round RT-PCR with the HTBI primer set. In TCRdb, the multiplex PCR reads were re-called with MiXCR into one record per CDR3 protein. Of about 420,000 distinct CDR3 sequences listed, approximately 15% are singletons. Sequenced: blood. The receptors were gathered from a woman aged 18-29 years with Graves' hyperthyroidism.

This clonotype was picked up a small number of times. A read error may account for a junction end that differs from germline. The chain employs TRBV7-8 and TRBJ1-3; TRBD1 might be the D (6 bases). This CDR3 has 15 residues. CDR1 is SGHVS and CDR2 is FQNEAQ in the germline V gene. This chain's CDR3 is CASSLDRSPGNTIYF. CDR3 nucleotides: TGTGCCAGCAGTTTAGACAGGTCGCCTGGAAACACCATATATTTT.

There are many counts of this clonotype. The chain employs TRBV28 and TRBJ2-7; 7 nucleotides line up with TRBD1. This CDR3 spans 17 amino acids. From germline, CDR1 is MDHEN and CDR2 SYDVKM. V shed 6 bases and J 0 bases; nucleotides not matched to a gene: 14. CDR3 loop: CASSTPLQGSSSYEQYF. CDR3 nucleotide sequence: TGTGCCAGCAGCACCCCTTTACAGGGGTCAAGCTCCTACGAGCAGTACTTC.

This clonotype was counted many times. The chain uses TRBV20-1 and TRBJ2-1, with D possibly matching TRBD1 (6 bases). This CDR3 spans 13 amino acids. The germline V and J ends were trimmed by 3 bases and 9 bases, with 15 bases remaining between them. The germline CDR1 and CDR2 sequences are DFQATT and SNEGSKA (reference sequence). The CDR3 DNA is TGCAGTGCTAGCCCGGCTAGCAGGGGTGAGCAGTTCTTC. This encodes CSASPASRGEQFF.

This clonotype was seen ten or more times. V and J are TRBV5-6 and TRBJ2-7; 7 bases are shared with TRBD2. Germline values: CDR1 SGHDT, CDR2 YYEEEE. The CDR3 has 12 amino acids. The ends lost 5 bases at V and 6 bases at J; junction bases unmatched: 5. The CDR3 DNA reads as TGTGCCAGCAGTACGGGGGGTATCGAGCAGTACTTC. Translated: CASSTGGIEQYF.

This clonotype was counted between two and nine times. V gene TRBV30 combines with J gene TRBJ2-3; 8 bases match TRBD1. The germline gives CDR1 GTSNPN, CDR2 SVGIG (reference sequence). V gave up 2 bases and J gave up 2 bases; unmatched junction bases: 12. The CDR3 runs 17 residues. CDR3 sequence (DNA): TGTGCCTGGAGTACCCCAGGGGGCCGTAAGACCACAGATACGCAGTATTTT. This translates into CAWSTPGGRKTTDTQYF.

The V call is TRBV4-1, the J call TRBJ2-3; D is tentatively TRBD1 or TRBD2 (5 bases each). CDR3 length equals 16 residues. Trimming shortened V by 1 base and J by 8 bases, and 19 bases separated the two germline ends. From germline, CDR1 is MGHRA and CDR2 YSYEKL. CDR3 bases: TGCGCCAGCAGCCAAGCCTGGGGCGGGCGCGCAACTACGCAGTATTTT. Translating it yields CASSQAWGGRATTQYF.

This clonotype came up many times. The chain couples TRBV29-1 to TRBJ2-5; no clear D. The CDR3 is made up of 11 amino acids. Trimming took 2 bases from V and 5 from J, leaving 6 bases between them. The germline CDR1 and CDR2 sequences are SQVTM and ANQGSEA. The CDR3 region has the DNA TGCAGCGTTGAAACGTATGAGACCCAGTACTTC. Translated: CSVETYETQYF.

This clonotype was recorded at least ten times. The V gene is TRBV7-9, the J gene TRBJ2-2; the D is unclear. The CDR3 length is 15 residues. Germline-derived CDR1 and CDR2 are SEHNR and FQNEAQ (reference sequence). V dropped 5 bases and J dropped 3 bases, with 13 bases sitting between them. The CDR3 DNA is TGTGCCAGCAGCCCCCCGGGCGATGACACCGGGGAGCTGTTTTTT. This codes for CASSPPGDDTGELFF.

The sample holds many counts of this clonotype. The V gene is TRBV13, the J gene TRBJ2-7, with D possibly being TRBD1 (6 bases). The CDR3 extends over 13 amino acids. The V end lost 8 bases, the J end lost 2 bases, and 13 bases lay between the germline ends. Germline V gene sequence: CDR1 PRHDT, CDR2 FYEKMQ (reference sequence). CDR3 sequence reads: CASGTGLTYEQYF. CDR3 in DNA: TGTGCCAGCGGAACAGGGCTTACCTACGAGCAGTACTTC.

This clonotype was counted many times. The chain links TRBV12-3 or TRBV12-4 to TRBJ2-2; D gene uncertain. Deletions cut 6 bases from V and 1 base from J, with 9 bases between. The CDR3 extends over 14 amino acids. CDR3 loop: CASSLTRNTGELFF. The CDR3 nucleotides read TGTGCCAGCAGCCTCACAAGGAACACCGGGGAGCTGTTTTTT.

This sequence joins TRBV11-1 and TRBJ1-2, with a tentative D call TRBD1 (6 bases). The CDR3 runs to 16 residues. Germline V gene lookup returns CDR1 SGHAT and CDR2 FQDESV (reference sequence). V was trimmed by 6 bases and J by 2 bases, leaving 19 bases between them. This chain's CDR3 is CASSDGGLEVNYGYTF. CDR3 DNA: TGTGCCAGCAGTGATGGGGGGCTAGAAGTAAACTATGGCTACACCTTC. Together with reference TRBV11-1 and TRBJ1-2, the CDR3 gives the full variable domain: EAEVAQSPRYKITEKSQAVAFWCDPISGHATLYWYRQILGQGPELLVQFQDESVVDDSQLPKDRFSAERLKGVDSTLKIQPAELGDSAMYLCASSDGGLEVNYGYTFGSGTRLTVV.

The genes are TRBV20-1 and TRBJ2-1; D call uncertain. Trimming left V 2 bases short and J 0 bases short, with 11 bases between. From germline, CDR1 is DFQATT and CDR2 SNEGSKA (reference sequence). CDR3 length equals 15 residues. The CDR3 loop is CSARKDQASYNEQFF. CDR3 nucleotide sequence: TGCAGTGCTAGAAAGGACCAGGCCTCCTACAATGAGCAGTTCTTC.